This T cell receptor (beta chain) is from a study of T cells in Graves' hyperthyroidism and ophthalmopathy (dated by TCRdb to the late 2010s). A note on the overall study: Peripheral blood was sampled at the time of initial diagnosis, prior to any treatment. Following sampling, methimazole starting at 30 mg daily was given to hyperthyroidism patients, and high-dose intravenous methylprednisolone was given to ophthalmopathy patients. TCR Vbeta CDR3 sequencing of 140 or so peripheral blood samples (approximately 44 ophthalmopathy, about 75 hyperthyroidism and roughly 17 progressor patients) is reported in the paper. Whether ophthalmopathy could be predicted prospectively was tested in an independent validation cohort made up of about 18 hyperthyroidism patients plus 17 patients who later progressed to ophthalmopathy. The 75 to 100 discovery patients were divided at random into training and test sets in a 7:3 ratio. In addition, the study compared T-cell repertoires in thyroid tissue and in blood from about 6 Graves' hyperthyroidism patients. A discovery cohort of around 100 patients, 43 with Graves' ophthalmopathy and approximately 55 with stable Graves' hyperthyroidism, was used to find distinguishing TCR V-J signatures. Broad study findings and their caveats: Most expanded thyroid clonotypes (frequency above 0.001) were also detected in blood, a finding suggesting that blood repertoires may reflect thyroid immune responses. No statistical method was used to fix the sample size in advance, and group allocation was not hidden from the investigators. In validation, the model predicted progression to ophthalmopathy with about 71% sensitivity and about 72% specificity, a median of 6.5 months before onset. In cross-validation, a model built on a 13 V-J signature told ophthalmopathy apart from stable hyperthyroidism with approximately 91% sensitivity and around 81% specificity, and in testing the same model reached 80%/75%.

TCR beta CDR3 regions were amplified from RNA transcripts. A first-round RT-PCR of the TCR CDR3 used the HTBI primer set with the Qiagen OneStep RT-PCR kit. The libraries were constructed in a second round of multiplex PCR and then size-selected and purified. Paired-end sequencing of the libraries was performed with 100 bp reads on an Illumina HiSeq2000. Per the original workflow: SOAPnuke was used to process the raw data, throwing out any read that contained adapters or uncalled bases, had a mean Phred below 15, or lacked an exact constant-primer or identifier match. High-quality paired reads were merged with COPE v1.2.5, and unique nucleotide sequences were defined as clonotypes. MiTCR v1.1 was used to align clonotypes to the IMGT TRBV, TRBD and TRBJ reference segments. The analysis was restricted to V-J combinations with a frequency above 0.0001, which together covered 99.2% of the repertoires. The TCS score was defined as the ratio of F50 (clonal expansion) to E x V (chaos), calculated using BLOSUM62-based TCRdist between CDR3 peptides within each V-J. Welch's t-statistics and random forest reduced just over 500 V-J features to some 14, which were used in a naive Bayes classifier (R e1071). TCRdb trimmed the raw reads at Q25, called clones with MiXCR and kept productive beta chains. Duplicate CDR3 protein sequences are folded into a single record with the most common DNA and genes. TCRdb, rather than the study authors, made the V and J calls. For this sample the table gives 450,000 to 650,000 distinct CDR3 sequences, of which around 21% were detected only once. The ten largest clones capture 26% of the sample.

This clonotype was counted ten times or more. No antigen is known for it. Base qualities were left out, and no much larger clone turns up one base away. V and J are truncated by 7 bases and 5 bases respectively, leaving an intervening sequence of 11 bases. The CDR3 numbers 12 residues from cysteine through phenylalanine. Only CDR3 DNA remains: 36 bases, in frame from the first base. Stable Graves' hyperthyroidism was defined as no progression to ophthalmopathy during 18 months of follow-up. Hyperthyroidism patients were newly diagnosed, had a disease duration of under 2 months, and were aged 18 to 65 years. The study excluded patients with uncontrolled infections, other autoimmune diseases, pregnancy or lactation. Diagnoses relied on clinical symptoms, serum thyroxine and TRAb, thyroid ultrasound and orbital computed tomography. Ficoll-Paque density gradient centrifugation was used to isolate PBMCs from around 10 ml of fresh peripheral blood. Trizol reagent was used to extract total RNA, and RNA quality was then checked on an Agilent 2100 Bioanalyzer.

The sequence links TRBV12-3 or TRBV12-4 to TRBJ2-5; the D gene is unclear. The receptor was derived from a man aged 18 to 29 with Graves' hyperthyroidism. Input material: blood. Read as DNA, the sequence is TGTGCCAGCAACTCAGGACGGGAGACCCAGTACTTC. Its translation reads: CASNSGRETQYF.